The 26 T cell receptor beta chains presented below share a single source sample, sequenced in a study of T-cell reconstitution after alpha-beta-depleted transplantation in children. Unique molecular identifiers were incorporated during preparation of the TCRbeta library. TCRdb called the PCR reads again in MiXCR, with one record for every CDR3 protein. The sample lists 200,000 or so distinct CDR3 sequences; roughly 6.5% were seen once. Material: PBMCs, obtained before TCRalphabeta/CD19-depleted stem cell transplant. The receptors here all came from a girl under three years old with combined immunodeficiency, due to receive a stem cell transplant.

This clonotype was observed at least ten times. This chain links TRBV29-1 with TRBJ1-2; D call uncertain. The CDR3 runs to 12 residues. Germline CDR1 and CDR2: SQVTM and ANQGSEA. V dropped 4 bases and J dropped 2 bases, with 8 bases sitting between them. In DNA form, the CDR3 reads TGCAGCGTTGCAGGTCAGAACTATGGCTACACCTTC. It yields the protein CSVAGQNYGYTF. Full variable domain (remainder filled in from reference TRBV29-1 and TRBJ1-2): SAVISQKPSRDICQRGTSLTIQCQVDSQVTMMFWYRQQPGQSLTLIATANQGSEATYESGFVIDKFPISRPNLTFSTLTVSNMSPEDSSIYLCSVAGQNYGYTFGSGTRLTVV.

This clonotype showed up many times. The chain couples TRBV20-1 to TRBJ1-3; tentatively, D is TRBD1 (6 bases). Germline-derived CDR1 and CDR2 are DFQATT and SNEGSKA (reference sequence). Trimming removed 2 bases from V and 4 bases from J, with 12 bases in between. The CDR3 runs to 14 residues. CDR3 bases: TGCAGTGCTAGATCACAGGGCCCAGGAAACACCATATATTTT. Translation gives CSARSQGPGNTIYF.

This clonotype was seen many times. This chain joins TRBV4-2 and TRBJ1-5; D gene uncertain. The germline CDR1 and CDR2 sequences are LGHNA and YNFKEQ. The CDR3 spans 15 residues. V gave up 1 base and J gave up 0 bases, with 7 bases separating them. The DNA for the CDR3 is TGTGCCAGCAGCCAAGGCTTCAGTAGCAATCAGCCCCAGCATTTT. Its translation is CASSQGFSSNQPQHF.

This clonotype was detected ten times or more. One end of the junction does not line up with germline, which may come from a read error. V and J are TRBV5-1 and TRBJ2-7; weak D call: TRBD1 (5 bases). Germline assignment: CDR1 SGHRS and CDR2 YFSETQ. The CDR3 has 11 residues. CDR3 sequence (DNA): TGCGCCAGCAGCCCCTGGGGCGGAACCTTCTTC. This gives the protein CASSPWGGTFF.

At least ten counts were recorded for this clonotype. This rearrangement joins TRBV20-1 to TRBJ2-2, with D hard to call. Trimming stripped 2 bases from V and 10 bases from J, with 14 bases between. CDR1 is DFQATT and CDR2 is SNEGSKA in the germline V gene (reference sequence). The CDR3 has 13 amino acids. The CDR3 spells CSARSKTVPELFF. The CDR3 coding sequence is TGCAGTGCTAGATCTAAAACAGTCCCGGAGCTGTTTTTT.

This clonotype was recorded at least ten times. The chain carries TRBV4-3 and TRBJ2-7; 8 bases map to TRBD2. CDR1 is LGHNA and CDR2 is YSLEER in the germline V gene. Trimming took 1 base from V and 4 from J; bases not matched to a gene: 9. The CDR3 loop spans 16 amino acids. The DNA of the CDR3 is TGCGCCAGCAGCCAAGGACCTAGCGGGTCTCAATACGAGCAGTACTTC. This gives the protein CASSQGPSGSQYEQYF.

This clonotype was observed at least ten times. This chain connects TRBV6-5 to TRBJ1-5; D gene unclear. Per the germline V gene, CDR1 is MNHEY and CDR2 is SVGAGI. The CDR3 spans 14 residues. The ends were cut back, 0 bases at V and 7 bases at J, with 10 bases in the middle. In DNA form, the CDR3 reads TGTGCCAGCAGTTACTCATCCCTTTCCCAGCCCCAGCATTTT. Its protein product is CASSYSSLSQPQHF.

This clonotype was counted at least ten times. One junction end disagrees with the germline gene, perhaps due to a read error. The rearrangement uses TRBV11-1 and TRBJ2-5; TRBD2 matches at 9 bases. The V gene's germline CDR1 is SGHAT and CDR2 FQDESV (reference sequence). The length of the CDR3 is 13 residues. The CDR3 sequence: CASRLAGEETQYF. The DNA for the CDR3 is TGTGCCAGCAGGTTAGCGGGAGAAGAGACCCAGTACTTC.

There are many counts of this clonotype. V and J are TRBV4-1 and TRBJ2-2, with TRBD2 matching over 14 bases. The CDR3 consists of 16 residues. The ends lost 5 bases at V and 6 bases at J; junction bases unmatched: 5. Germline V gene sequence: CDR1 MGHRA, CDR2 YSYEKL. As DNA, the CDR3 is TGCGCCAGCAGCACCGGACTAGCGGGGGGAGCCGGGGAGCTGTTTTTT. Its protein is CASSTGLAGGAGELFF.

There are many counts of this clonotype. The chain is built from TRBV20-1 and TRBJ2-3; TRBD1 is a possible D gene (5 bases). This CDR3 is 13 amino acids long. Trimming took 6 bases from V and 5 from J, leaving 15 bases between them. Germline CDR1 and CDR2: DFQATT and SNEGSKA (reference sequence). The CDR3 loop reads CSAAQGLRDTQYF. CDR3 nucleotide sequence: TGCAGTGCCGCTCAGGGATTGAGAGATACGCAGTATTTT.

The chain has TRBV18 and TRBJ2-7, with D perhaps matching TRBD2 (6 bases). The length of the CDR3 is 15 residues. V was shortened by 3 bases and J by 1 base, with 13 bases between the two germline ends. From germline, CDR1 is KGHSH and CDR2 LQKENI. Here the CDR3 reads CASSPHLGGSYEQYF. CDR3 coding DNA: TGTGCCAGCTCACCGCATCTGGGGGGATCCTACGAGCAGTACTTC.

Details on this clonotype: A much larger clone sits a single nucleotide away, making a read error possible. The chain is built from TRBV24-1 and TRBJ2-5; no reliable D call. Germline lookup yields CDR1 KGHDR and CDR2 SFDVKD. The CDR3 has 13 amino acids. CDR3 coding DNA: TGTGCCATCAGTACCAGTCTAAAAGAGACCCAGTACTTC. Its protein is CAISTSLKETQYF.

Many counts were recorded for this clonotype. The rearrangement joins TRBV18 to TRBJ2-7; no clear D. The CDR3 is 15 residues long. The germline V gene encodes CDR1 KGHSH and CDR2 LQKENI. Trimming stripped 2 bases from V and 0 bases from J, with 11 bases between. CDR3 protein: CASSPVRTASYEQYF. CDR3 sequence (DNA): TGTGCCAGCTCACCAGTCCGGACGGCCTCCTACGAGCAGTACTTC. The full variable domain, with the rest looked up from reference TRBV18 and TRBJ2-7, is NAGVMQNPRHLVRRRGQEARLRCSPMKGHSHVYWYRQLPEEGLKFMVYLQKENIIDESGMPKERFSAEFPKEGPSILRIQQVVRGDSAAYFCASSPVRTASYEQYFGPGTRLTVT.

This clonotype came up a few times. The chain combines TRBV28 with TRBJ2-7, with 11 nucleotides matching TRBD2. V lost 6 bases to trimming and J lost 5 bases; unmatched junction nucleotides: 6. There are 14 residues in the CDR3. Per germline, CDR1 MDHEN and CDR2 SYDVKM. The CDR3: CASRGLAVRHEQYF. In DNA form, the CDR3 reads TGTGCCAGCAGGGGACTAGCGGTCCGCCACGAGCAGTACTTC.

The chain has TRBV11-2 and TRBJ2-5; D may be TRBD2 (5 bases). CDR1 SGHAT and CDR2 FQNNGV come from the germline V gene. The V end was cut by 3 bases, the J end by 2 bases, with 16 bases between. This CDR3 has 16 amino acids. CDR3 coding DNA: TGTGCCAGCAGCTTTTACACAACCGGAGGTCAAGAGACCCAGTACTTC. Encoded protein: CASSFYTTGGQETQYF. Full variable domain (outside the CDR3, taken from reference TRBV11-2 and TRBJ2-5): EAGVAQSPRYKIIEKRQSVAFWCNPISGHATLYWYQQILGQGPKLLIQFQNNGVVDDSQLPKDRFSAERLKGVDSTLKIQPAKLEDSAVYLCASSFYTTGGQETQYFGPGTRLLVL.

This clonotype was seen repeatedly, ten times or more. CDR3 coding DNA: TGCAGTGCGAATAGACAGATTTACAATGAGCAGTTCTTC. Residues: CSANRQIYNEQFF. This chain links TRBV20-1 with TRBJ2-1; tentatively, D is TRBD1 (5 bases). Germline V gene data show CDR1 as DFQATT and CDR2 as SNEGSKA (reference sequence). The CDR3 is made up of 13 amino acids. With 6 bases removed from V and 4 bases from J, the gap between germline ends came to 13 bases.

With respect to this clonotype: A read error may produce the germline difference seen at one junction end. The gene calls are TRBV19 and TRBJ2-6; a possible D gene is TRBD1 (6 bases). This CDR3 region has 16 residues. The germline gives CDR1 LNHDA, CDR2 SQIVND (reference sequence). CDR3 region: CARSIRTGIGANVLTF. The CDR3 DNA follows: TGTGCCAGAAGTATTCGAACAGGGATAGGGGCCAACGTCCTGACTTTC. Variable domain in full (rest from reference TRBV19 and TRBJ2-6): DGGITQSPKYLFRKEGQNVTLSCEQNLNHDAMYWYRQDPGQGLRLIYYSQIVNDFQKGDIAEGYSVSREKKESFPLTVTSAQKNPTAFYLCARSIRTGIGANVLTFGAGSRLTVL.

This clonotype was seen many times. The J gene is TRBJ2-2, the V gene TRBV29-1; D could derive from TRBD1 or TRBD2 (5 bases each). Germline CDR1 SQVTM, CDR2 ANQGSEA. Trimming removed 8 bases at V and 0 bases at J, with 10 bases between. CDR3 length: 13 amino acids. CDR3 loop: CSTGTSNTGELFF. The CDR3 DNA reads as TGCAGCACTGGGACCTCGAACACCGGGGAGCTGTTTTTT.

This clonotype has ten or more counts. V and J are TRBV12-3 or TRBV12-4 and TRBJ1-2, with 7 bases identical to TRBD1. After removal of 4 bases from V and 7 bases from J, the junction contained 6 bases not matched to a gene. CDR3 length: 13 amino acids. CDR3 loop: CASSWTQGVGYTF. As DNA, the CDR3 is TGTGCCAGCAGTTGGACCCAGGGGGTTGGCTACACCTTC.

This clonotype was counted many times. The chain employs TRBV6-2 or TRBV6-3 and TRBJ2-1; D is possibly TRBD2 (6 bases). Germline loops: CDR1 MNHEY, CDR2 SVGEGT. Trimming left V 6 bases short and J 5 bases short, with 20 bases between. The CDR3 runs 16 residues. The CDR3, as DNA: TGTGCCAGCAGGACAAGGGGCGGGAAGGGGAACAATGAGCAGTTCTTC. Amino acid sequence: CASRTRGGKGNNEQFF.

This clonotype was seen ten or more times. V and J are TRBV24-1 and TRBJ2-7; 10 bases match TRBD2. Germline CDR1 KGHDR, CDR2 SFDVKD. The CDR3 runs 13 residues. Trimming at V came to 5 bases and at J to 5 bases, leaving 2 bases not matched to a gene. In nucleotides, the CDR3 is TGTGCCACCAGTGGGCTAGCGGGAGACGAGCAGTACTTC. This sequence encodes CATSGLAGDEQYF.

Only a few counts were recorded for this clonotype. This chain joins TRBV15 and TRBJ2-3; tentatively, D is TRBD2 (5 bases). V was clipped by 1 base and J by 0 bases, with 11 bases between them. This CDR3 contains 16 residues. Germline lookup yields CDR1 LNHNV and CDR2 YYDKDF (reference sequence). The CDR3 here is CATSRGLAHSTDTQYF. As DNA, the CDR3 is TGTGCCACCAGCAGAGGTCTAGCCCATAGCACAGATACGCAGTATTTT.

This clonotype was seen at least ten times. The genes are TRBV29-1 and TRBJ1-1; D not certain. This CDR3 is 11 amino acids long. Per germline, CDR1 SQVTM and CDR2 ANQGSEA. Trimming stripped 7 bases from V and 8 bases from J, with 14 bases between. The CDR3 loop is CSGWRGYEAFF. CDR3 bases: TGCAGCGGCTGGCGGGGATACGAAGCTTTCTTT.

This clonotype was seen repeatedly, ten times or more. The V and J genes are TRBV18 and TRBJ2-1; 8 nucleotides agree with TRBD2. V lost 6 bases, J lost 7 bases, and 8 bases stayed unmatched. CDR3 length equals 14 residues. Per germline, CDR1 KGHSH and CDR2 LQKENI. The DNA of the CDR3 is TGTGCCAGCTCTCTGCCCCGGGAGGGAAATGAGCAGTTCTTC. Translated, it gives CASSLPREGNEQFF.

In its sample, this clonotype was seen many times. The chain employs TRBV7-9 and TRBJ2-2; D is perhaps TRBD1 or TRBD2 (5 bases each). V was cut by 3 bases and J by 0 bases, with 14 bases left in between. The CDR3 is 17 residues long. Germline V gene lookup returns CDR1 SEHNR and CDR2 FQNEAQ (reference sequence). In DNA form, the CDR3 reads TGTGCCAGCAGCTTTTCTCCCCGGGACCCGAACACCGGGGAGCTGTTTTTT. Protein sequence: CASSFSPRDPNTGELFF.

This clonotype was observed many times. The chain joins TRBV11-3 to TRBJ2-1, with 8 bases matching TRBD2. Trimming at V came to 4 bases and at J to 8 bases, leaving 7 bases not matched to a gene. The germline CDR1 and CDR2 sequences are SGHNT and YENEEA. The CDR3 is 14 residues long. The CDR3 sequence is CASSSPGLEDEQFF. DNA for the CDR3: TGTGCCAGCAGCTCGCCGGGACTAGAAGATGAGCAGTTCTTC. The whole variable domain, filled in from reference TRBV11-3 and TRBJ2-1, reads EAGVVQSPRYKIIEKKQPVAFWCNPISGHNTLYWYLQNLGQGPELLIRYENEEAVDDSQLPKDRFSAERLKGVDSTLKIQPAELGDSAVYLCASSSPGLEDEQFFGPGTRLTVL.